Shown below are 26 T cell receptor beta chains from a single sample sequenced in a study of blood T cell repertoires in COVID-19. Generated by immunoSEQ multiplex PCR, the TCRdb table keeps only in-frame clones and is missing some. This table has about 280,000 clones, around 90% appearing once. The sequenced sample consisted of peripheral blood. The origin of the receptors is a man aged 18 to 29 with active or convalescent COVID-19.

The rearrangement uses TRBV5-5 and TRBJ1-5; 7 positions agree with TRBD1. Per germline, CDR1 SGHKS and CDR2 YYEKEE (reference sequence). The CDR3 sequence is 14 residues long. J gave up 7 bases and V 0 bases, and 4 bases lay outside the gene matches. The CDR3 DNA sequence: TGTGCCAGCAGCTTGGAGGGGGCCCGACAGCCCCAGCATTTT. This gives the protein CASSLEGARQPQHF.

V and J are TRBV14 and TRBJ1-1; D not resolved. V was clipped by 4 bases and J by 5 bases, with 11 bases between them. Germline V gene data show CDR1 as SGHDN and CDR2 as FVKESK. The CDR3 is 13 residues long. CDR3 region: CASSRGGRTEAFF. In DNA form, the CDR3 reads TGTGCCAGCAGCCGGGGAGGAAGGACTGAAGCTTTCTTT.

The V gene is TRBV6-4, the J gene TRBJ1-2, with 9 bases lining up with TRBD1. The ends lost 8 bases at V and 4 bases at J; junction bases unmatched: 5. CDR1 and CDR2 from the germline V gene are MRHNA and SNTAGT. The CDR3 runs 13 residues. CDR3 residues: CASPEGQGYGYTF. The CDR3 DNA is TGTGCCAGCCCGGAGGGACAGGGCTATGGCTACACCTTC.

V gene TRBV18 combines with J gene TRBJ2-3, with 11 bases that match TRBD2. CDR1 is KGHSH, CDR2 LQKENI, per germline. The J segment lost 4 bases and the V segment lost 3 bases, leaving 3 bases of the junction unmatched. The CDR3 spans 15 residues. CDR3 sequence: CASSPASGGSDTQYF. Written as DNA, the CDR3 is TGTGCCAGCTCACCTGCTAGCGGGGGGTCAGATACGCAGTATTTT.

This sequence joins TRBV19 and TRBJ2-3, with 10 bases matching TRBD2. Trimming at V came to 4 bases and at J to 1 base, leaving 5 bases not matched to a gene. Looked up from germline, CDR1 is LNHDA and CDR2 is SQIVND (reference sequence). The CDR3 loop spans 16 amino acids. CDR3 DNA sequence: TGTGCCAGTAGTAGGTCTAGCGGGGGTGGCACAGATACGCAGTATTTT. This codes for CASSRSSGGGTDTQYF.

The J gene is TRBJ2-5, the V gene TRBV5-1; TRBD2 is a possible D gene (5 bases). Germline CDR1 SGHRS, CDR2 YFSETQ. CDR3 length equals 13 residues. V dropped 5 bases and J dropped 5 bases, with 13 bases sitting between them. The CDR3 reads CASRAAGGETQYF. CDR3 nucleotide sequence: TGCGCCAGCAGGGCCGCGGGTGGGGAGACCCAGTACTTC.

The CDR3 region is CASSLVDRELFF. The CDR3 DNA is TGTGCCAGCAGCTTGGTGGACAGGGAGCTGTTTTTT. The chain is built from TRBV7-2 and TRBJ2-2; D may be TRBD1 (5 bases). Germline assignment: CDR1 SGHTA and CDR2 FQGNSA. The CDR3 contains 12 residues. Trimming removed 3 bases from V and 9 bases from J, with 8 bases in between.

The chain combines TRBV5-1 with TRBJ1-2; 8 nucleotides match TRBD1. This CDR3 spans 14 amino acids. The germline V gene has CDR1 SGHRS and CDR2 YFSETQ. V was clipped by 0 bases and J by 4 bases; unmatched bases: 2. The CDR3 DNA is TGCGCCAGCAGCTTGGACAGGGGGGCCTATGGCTACACCTTC. Its translation is CASSLDRGAYGYTF.

The rearrangement links TRBV25-1 to TRBJ1-1; D is unclear. Trimming shortened V by 5 bases and J by 5 bases, and 9 bases separated the two germline ends. Germline assignment: CDR1 MGHDK and CDR2 SYGVNS. The length of the CDR3 is 12 residues. CDR3 residues: CASSPPGTEAFF. CDR3 DNA: TGTGCCAGCAGTCCGCCGGGGACTGAAGCTTTCTTT.

A remark on this clone: Compared with germline, one end of the junction differs, possibly owing to a read error. The chain couples TRBV13 to TRBJ1-1, with TRBD1 matching over 7 bases. Germline assignment: CDR1 PRHDT and CDR2 FYEKMQ (reference sequence). The CDR3 spans 17 residues. The CDR3 DNA is TGTGCCAGCACCTTACTCCGGGACAGAATGTTGAACACTGAAGCTTTCTTT. It translates to CASTLLRDRMLNTEAFF.

The chain couples TRBV3-1 (or the pseudogene TRBV3-2) to TRBJ1-1; 7 bases align to TRBD1. J gave up 7 bases and V 0 bases, and 5 bases lay outside the gene matches. CDR3 size: 14 residues. Germline V lookup: CDR1 LGHDT, CDR2 YNNKEL (reference sequence). CDR3 DNA sequence: TGTGCCAGCAGCCAAGATTGGACAGGTGTTGAAGCTTTCTTT. Amino acids: CASSQDWTGVEAFF.

The CDR3 DNA reads TGTGCCAGCAGCCTGGGCCTCCACTCCTACAATGAGCAGTTCTTC. Residues: CASSLGLHSYNEQFF. The genes are TRBV27 and TRBJ2-1, with D unclear. V was trimmed by 6 bases and J by 0 bases, leaving 12 bases between them. Germline CDR1 and CDR2: MNHEY and SMNVEV (reference sequence). The CDR3 has 15 residues.

The chain uses TRBV14 and TRBJ2-5; TRBD1 might be the D (5 bases). Germline CDR1 reads SGHDN; CDR2 reads FVKESK. This CDR3 has 15 residues. V gave up 0 bases and J gave up 5 bases, with 13 bases separating them. The CDR3 coding sequence is TGTGCCAGCAGCCAAGATATTTCAGGGCTGGAGACCCAGTACTTC. Its protein product is CASSQDISGLETQYF.

The gene calls are TRBV2 and TRBJ2-3, with a tentative D call TRBD2 (7 bases). The V end was cut by 7 bases, the J end by 6 bases, with 14 bases between. The germline V gene encodes CDR1 SNHLY and CDR2 FYNNEI. CDR3 size: 13 residues. CDR3 sequence reads: CASIRGAPDTQYF. CDR3 bases: TGTGCCAGCATTCGGGGGGCCCCGGATACGCAGTATTTT.

This chain uses TRBV4-3 with TRBJ1-2; 11 positions agree with TRBD1. Germline assignment: CDR1 LGHNA and CDR2 YSLEER. The V and J ends lost 4 bases and 5 bases, in that order; junction bases with no gene match: 6. CDR3 length: 15 amino acids. The CDR3 loop is CASSPGQGDGYGYTF. Here the CDR3 DNA reads TGCGCCAGCAGCCCGGGACAGGGGGACGGGTATGGCTACACCTTC.

This chain links TRBV5-6 with TRBJ2-1; the match to TRBD1 covers 8 bases. The CDR3 sequence is 15 residues long. V shed 4 bases, J shed 3 bases, and the junction held 6 bases outside the gene matches. CDR1 is SGHDT, CDR2 YYEEEE, per germline. The DNA for the CDR3 is TGTGCCAGCAGCGATGGACAGGGCTTCTACAATGAGCAGTTCTTC. Protein product: CASSDGQGFYNEQFF.

This rearrangement joins TRBV7-9 to TRBJ2-3, with a weak D call TRBD2 (6 bases). The CDR3 spans 15 residues. The V and J ends lost 8 bases and 4 bases respectively, with 19 bases between them. Germline CDR1 is SEHNR and CDR2 is FQNEAQ (reference sequence). This CDR3 is CASSFPEGGADTQYF. The CDR3 DNA reads as TGTGCCAGCTCATTTCCGGAGGGCGGCGCAGATACGCAGTATTTT.

The chain uses TRBV6-5 and TRBJ2-7; 7 bases align to TRBD1. CDR3 length equals 13 residues. Germline V CDR1 and CDR2: MNHEY, SVGAGI. Trimming removed 2 bases from V and 6 bases from J; junction bases left unmatched: 4. CDR3 amino acids: CASSYDRASEQYF. The CDR3 DNA follows: TGTGCCAGCAGTTACGACAGGGCATCCGAGCAGTACTTC.

The chain employs TRBV6-6 and TRBJ1-1, with D possibly being TRBD1 (5 bases). Germline assignment: CDR1 MNHNY and CDR2 SVGAGI (reference sequence). This CDR3 has 14 residues. V dropped 2 bases and J dropped 1 base, with 8 bases sitting between them. CDR3 sequence reads: CASSYPGQNTEAFF. CDR3 nucleotide sequence: TGTGCCAGCAGTTACCCTGGACAGAACACTGAAGCTTTCTTT.

This clone was observed a handful of times. The V and J genes are TRBV7-6 and TRBJ1-6, with 12 bases matching TRBD1. Germline V gene sequence: CDR1 SGHVS, CDR2 FNYEAQ. Unmatched junction bases numbered 5, after V lost 8 bases and J lost 9 bases. The length of the CDR3 is 14 residues. CDR3 coding DNA: TGTGCCAGCGCGGGACAGGGGGCAGGTTCACCCCTCCACTTT. It encodes CASAGQGAGSPLHF.

The chain carries TRBV3-1 (or the pseudogene TRBV3-2) and TRBJ2-1; 7 positions agree with TRBD2. CDR1 and CDR2 from the germline V gene are LGHDT and YNNKEL (reference sequence). Trimming cost V 1 base and J 7 bases; bases outside gene matches: 1. The CDR3 spans 13 residues. The CDR3 sequence: CASSQGLANEQFF. The DNA of the CDR3 is TGTGCCAGCAGCCAAGGACTAGCAAATGAGCAGTTCTTC.

The V and J genes are TRBV27 and TRBJ1-3; D unresolved. The CDR3 sequence is 15 residues long. V gave up 5 bases and J gave up 4 bases, with 15 bases separating them. Germline CDR1 reads MNHEY; CDR2 reads SMNVEV (reference sequence). The CDR3 protein is CASSPGGFAGNTIYF. The CDR3 DNA sequence: TGTGCCAGCAGTCCTGGCGGGTTTGCGGGAAACACCATATATTTT.

The gene calls are TRBV7-9 and TRBJ1-5; D is undetermined. Germline V CDR1 and CDR2: SEHNR, FQNEAQ (reference sequence). CDR3 length: 15 residues. Trimming stripped 2 bases from V and 4 bases from J, with 12 bases between. For the CDR3, the DNA is TGTGCCAGCAGCTTATCTCAGGAAGGAAATCAGCCCCAGCATTTT. This translates into CASSLSQEGNQPQHF.

The chain combines TRBV12-3 or TRBV12-4 with TRBJ1-1; no clear D. The CDR3 contains 11 residues. Trimming cost V 7 bases and J 5 bases, with 8 bases left between them. The CDR3 protein is CASTRWTEAFF. In nucleotides, the CDR3 is TGTGCCAGCACCAGGTGGACTGAAGCTTTCTTT.

CDR3 residues: CASSSSLRDRGYNYGYTF. The CDR3 nucleotides are TGTGCCAGCAGCTCCTCCCTCCGGGACAGGGGGTATAACTATGGCTACACCTTC. The rearrangement uses TRBV13 and TRBJ1-2, with TRBD1 identical over 11 bases. Germline lookup yields CDR1 PRHDT and CDR2 FYEKMQ (reference sequence). This CDR3 has 18 amino acids. V gave up 4 bases and J gave up 1 base; unmatched junction bases: 11.

The V call is TRBV7-2, the J call TRBJ1-6; D is possibly TRBD1 (6 bases). The germline gives CDR1 SGHTA, CDR2 FQGNSA. V was shortened by 3 bases and J by 6 bases, with 9 bases between the two germline ends. The CDR3 covers 14 residues. This CDR3 is CASSLQGLNSPLHF. CDR3 in DNA: TGTGCCAGCAGCTTGCAGGGGCTTAATTCACCCCTCCACTTT.